Below are 19 T cell receptor beta chains sequenced from a single sample in a study of Ad26.COV2.S vaccination and SARS-CoV-2 variants (dated by TCRdb to the early 2020s). Library preparation employed the immunoSEQ multiplex PCR assay. TCRdb carries this immuneACCESS record with in-frame sequences only. Its versions omit some clonotypes, under half of them owing to an unresolved V gene in the studies checked, with the rest unexplained. In all, the sample holds about 480,000 clones, and around 90% of those were seen once. The top ten clones comprise 9.5% to 15% of the sample. Interpreted using the paper, the treatment or condition label stands for: around 19 received Ad26.COV2.S at low or high dose, single or two shots; 5 received placebo; per-sample allocation not given. Repertoires of vaccine and placebo recipients were sequenced from samples collected on day 63 after the first injection. This specimen was peripheral blood, taken in a trial of Ad26.COV2.S vaccine versus placebo. The receptors come from a person aged 18-60 years who received the Ad26.COV2.S COVID-19 vaccine or a placebo.

The J gene is TRBJ1-2, the V gene TRBV27; D call uncertain. V was clipped by 6 bases and J by 7 bases, with 18 bases between them. Looked up from germline, CDR1 is MNHEY and CDR2 is SMNVEV (reference sequence). The CDR3 sequence is 14 residues long. The CDR3 region is CASSPSGGVGGYTF. In DNA, the CDR3 is TGTGCCAGCAGCCCCTCAGGAGGAGTTGGTGGCTACACCTTC.

This clone turned up a few times. The rearrangement links TRBV19 to TRBJ1-5, with TRBD1 matching 8 bases. The CDR3 spans 17 residues. V was pared by 4 bases and J by 5 bases, with 13 bases of the junction left unmatched. Per the germline V gene, CDR1 is LNHDA and CDR2 is SQIVND (reference sequence). The CDR3 DNA reads TGTGCCAGTAGTACCCCCGGGACAGGAGGCCCCTATCAGCCCCAGCATTTT. Translating gives CASSTPGTGGPYQPQHF. Drawing the rest from reference TRBV19 and TRBJ1-5, the complete variable domain is DGGITQSPKYLFRKEGQNVTLSCEQNLNHDAMYWYRQDPGQGLRLIYYSQIVNDFQKGDIAEGYSVSREKKESFPLTVTSAQKNPTAFYLCASSTPGTGGPYQPQHFGDGTRLSIL.

The chain couples TRBV5-1 to TRBJ2-5; D is uncertain. Germline-derived CDR1 and CDR2 are SGHRS and YFSETQ. Trimming pared 4 bases from V and 2 bases from J, leaving 6 bases between. This CDR3 region has 12 residues. In nucleotides, the CDR3 is TGCGCCAGCAGCCCGCGACAAGAGACCCAGTACTTC. Protein: CASSPRQETQYF.

V usage is TRBV24-1 and J usage is TRBJ1-1; D remains unclear. V was clipped by 4 bases and J by 1 base, with 6 bases between them. The CDR3 loop spans 13 amino acids. Germline assignment: CDR1 KGHDR and CDR2 SFDVKD. The CDR3 loop is CATSDVQNTEAFF. Written as DNA, the CDR3 is TGTGCCACCAGTGACGTACAGAACACTGAAGCTTTCTTT.

The chain carries TRBV15 and TRBJ1-2; D not resolved. The CDR3 is 13 residues long. Trimming shortened V by 5 bases and J by 2 bases, and 9 bases separated the two germline ends. CDR1 and CDR2 from the germline V gene are LNHNV and YYDKDF (reference sequence). The chain's CDR3 is CATSQTANYGYTF. Here the CDR3 DNA reads TGTGCCACCAGCCAGACCGCAAACTATGGCTACACCTTC.

This clone has a handful of counts. The rearrangement uses TRBV28 and TRBJ1-1; 7 bases map to TRBD1. The ends lost 6 bases at V and 5 bases at J; junction bases unmatched: 6. The CDR3 extends over 13 amino acids. In germline, CDR1 is MDHEN, CDR2 SYDVKM. The CDR3 loop reads CASRAGGGTEAFF. The DNA of the CDR3 is TGTGCCAGCAGAGCAGGGGGTGGTACTGAAGCTTTCTTT.

This clone was seen just once. The chain joins TRBV3-1 (or the pseudogene TRBV3-2) to TRBJ2-1, with D unresolved. Trimming left V 4 bases short and J 3 bases short, with 13 bases between. CDR1 LGHDT and CDR2 YNNKEL come from the germline V gene (reference sequence). This CDR3 spans 15 amino acids. CDR3: CASSLSGGNYNEQFF. The DNA of the CDR3 is TGTGCCAGCAGCCTCTCTGGCGGTAACTACAATGAGCAGTTCTTC.

The chain's CDR3 is CASSFLGQGMDEQFF. CDR3 bases: TGTGCCAGCAGCTTCCTAGGACAGGGGATGGACGAGCAGTTCTTC. This chain links TRBV7-9 with TRBJ2-1; 9 bases map to TRBD1. The J segment lost 10 bases and the V segment lost 3 bases, leaving 10 bases of the junction unmatched. Germline V gives CDR1 SEHNR, CDR2 FQNEAQ (reference sequence). The CDR3 consists of 15 residues.

The chain employs TRBV29-1 and TRBJ2-7; tentatively, D is TRBD1 or TRBD2 (5 bases each). The CDR3 contains 12 residues. V lost 1 base to trimming and J lost 5 bases, with 9 bases between them. Per germline, CDR1 SQVTM and CDR2 ANQGSEA. CDR3 coding DNA: TGCAGCGTTGAAGTTTTGGGGGACGAGCAGTACTTC. It specifies CSVEVLGDEQYF.

The CDR3, as DNA: TGTGCCACCAGCCCGGACAGGGGGCTCGCAAATGAGCAGTTCTTC. Its protein product is CATSPDRGLANEQFF. The chain recombines TRBV15 with TRBJ2-1; 11 nucleotides align to TRBD1. Germline CDR1 is LNHNV and CDR2 is YYDKDF (reference sequence). This CDR3 is 15 amino acids long. V shed 5 bases, J shed 7 bases, and the junction held 7 bases outside the gene matches.

This chain joins TRBV7-2 and TRBJ2-1; TRBD2 matches at 8 bases. Trimming removed 0 bases from V and 4 bases from J; junction bases left unmatched: 2. Germline lookup yields CDR1 SGHTA and CDR2 FQGNSA. The CDR3 is 15 amino acids. In DNA form, the CDR3 reads TGTGCCAGCAGCTTAGCTAGCGGGAAATACAATGAGCAGTTCTTC. The encoded protein is CASSLASGKYNEQFF.

The rearrangement joins TRBV11-2 to TRBJ2-7; D is perhaps TRBD2 (6 bases). The V gene lost 8 bases and the J gene lost 4 bases, with 15 bases spanning the gap. CDR1 SGHAT and CDR2 FQNNGV come from the germline V gene. The CDR3 spans 13 residues. CDR3 amino acids: CASRGFSGYEQYF. CDR3 nucleotides: TGTGCCAGCCGGGGGTTTTCGGGGTACGAGCAGTACTTC. Together with reference TRBV11-2 and TRBJ2-7, the CDR3 gives the full variable domain: EAGVAQSPRYKIIEKRQSVAFWCNPISGHATLYWYQQILGQGPKLLIQFQNNGVVDDSQLPKDRFSAERLKGVDSTLKIQPAKLEDSAVYLCASRGFSGYEQYFGPGTRLTVT.

The chain has TRBV13 and TRBJ2-7, with 10 nucleotides matching TRBD2. The CDR3 spans 18 residues. CDR1 and CDR2 from the germline V gene are PRHDT and FYEKMQ (reference sequence). With 5 bases clipped from V and 2 bases from J, the junction kept 15 bases outside the gene matches. The CDR3 reads CASSHSEGSSGSPYEQYF. The CDR3 DNA is TGTGCCAGCAGCCACAGTGAGGGGTCTAGCGGGAGCCCCTACGAGCAGTACTTC.

In the case of this clone: The sample holds other DNA sequences that translate to the same CDR3. This sequence joins TRBV30 and TRBJ1-5, with no clear D. CDR3 length equals 13 residues. CDR1 GTSNPN and CDR2 SVGIG come from the germline V gene (reference sequence). Trimming shortened V by 2 bases and J by 7 bases, and 12 bases separated the two germline ends. The DNA for the CDR3 is TGTGCCTGGAGTTTAGCAGGAGACCAGCCCCAGCATTTT. Translating gives CAWSLAGDQPQHF.

This sequence joins TRBV12-3 or TRBV12-4 and TRBJ1-2; D may be TRBD1 (5 bases). V was pared by 1 base and J by 7 bases, with 10 bases between. This CDR3 is built from 13 residues. The CDR3 region is CASSLVQGLGYTF. The CDR3 nucleotides read TGTGCCAGCAGTTTAGTGCAGGGCCTTGGCTACACCTTC.

The CDR3 sequence is CASSSPGRGYNEQFF. The DNA for the CDR3 is TGCGCCAGCAGCTCCCCGGGACGGGGTTACAATGAGCAGTTCTTC. The chain is built from TRBV5-1 and TRBJ2-1; D could derive from TRBD1 or TRBD2 (5 bases each). The CDR3 covers 15 residues. Germline values: CDR1 SGHRS, CDR2 YFSETQ. With 3 bases removed from V and 4 bases from J, the gap between germline ends came to 14 bases.

The rearrangement links TRBV5-1 to TRBJ2-2, with D possibly matching TRBD2 (5 bases). Germline CDR1 SGHRS, CDR2 YFSETQ. The CDR3 loop spans 16 amino acids. Trimming removed 4 bases at V and 0 bases at J, with 13 bases between. CDR3 protein: CASSRGPRSNTGELFF. In DNA, the CDR3 is TGCGCCAGCAGCCGAGGGCCGAGATCGAACACCGGGGAGCTGTTTTTT.

The chain links TRBV7-2 to TRBJ2-2; D possibly corresponds to TRBD1 (5 bases). Germline V gives CDR1 SGHTA, CDR2 FQGNSA. The V end lost 4 bases, the J end lost 1 base, and 13 bases lay between the germline ends. The CDR3 length is 16 residues. The chain's CDR3 is CASSSGPRGNTGELFF. CDR3 bases: TGTGCCAGCAGCTCTGGCCCAAGGGGGAACACCGGGGAGCTGTTTTTT.

This chain links TRBV2 with TRBJ2-2; D might be TRBD1 (5 bases). The CDR3 totals 16 residues. V dropped 2 bases and J dropped 1 base, with 11 bases sitting between them. Germline V lookup: CDR1 SNHLY, CDR2 FYNNEI. DNA of the CDR3: TGTGCCAGCAGTGAATTTCTCGGACAGAACACCGGGGAGCTGTTTTTT. As protein: CASSEFLGQNTGELFF.